Following are 29 T cell receptor beta chains from one sample sequenced in a study of T-cell reconstitution after alpha-beta-depleted transplantation in children. TCRbeta library construction was performed incorporating unique molecular identifiers. MiXCR was run by TCRdb on the PCR reads, yielding one entry per CDR3 protein. Seen here are about 580,000 distinct CDR3 sequences, under 30% observed once, and the top ten hold roughly an eighth. Material: PBMCs, mostly from graft donor cells, obtained 360 days after TCRalphabeta/CD19-depleted stem cell transplant. These receptors originate from a boy under two years old who had a stem cell transplant for acute myeloid leukemia, so the T cells may come from the graft donor.

This chain links TRBV10-2 with TRBJ2-3; D not certain. Trimming removed 5 bases at V and 6 bases at J, with 15 bases between. Germline loops: CDR1 WSHSY, CDR2 SAAADI. This CDR3 region has 14 residues. CDR3 in DNA: TGCGCCAGCAGTATCGGATCGAAGTGGGATACGCAGTATTTT. It translates to CASSIGSKWDTQYF.

This clonotype has just a few counts. The V call is TRBV29-1, the J call TRBJ1-4; possible D gene TRBD1, 5 bases. The V end was cut by 4 bases, the J end by 7 bases, with 10 bases between. There are 12 residues in the CDR3. Germline V CDR1 and CDR2: SQVTM, ANQGSEA. The CDR3 DNA follows: TGCAGCGTTGGCGGGGGAGGTGAAAAACTGTTTTTT. It encodes CSVGGGGEKLFF.

This clonotype was recorded many times. The chain links TRBV20-1 to TRBJ1-1, with TRBD1 identical over 8 bases. The CDR3 has 12 residues. CDR1 is DFQATT and CDR2 is SNEGSKA in the germline V gene (reference sequence). V dropped 7 bases and J dropped 3; count of bases not matched to a gene: 4. CDR3 sequence: CSGQGWDTEAFF. The CDR3 coding sequence is TGCAGTGGACAGGGGTGGGACACTGAAGCTTTCTTT.

The chain joins TRBV11-2 to TRBJ2-7, with a weak D call TRBD1 (6 bases). Looked up from germline, CDR1 is SGHAT and CDR2 is FQNNGV. The V end was cut by 5 bases, the J end by 4 bases, with 15 bases between. The CDR3 loop spans 14 amino acids. DNA of the CDR3: TGTGCCAGCAGCCAGGGCCCCCAGGGGTACGAGCAGTACTTC. It codes for CASSQGPQGYEQYF.

The genes are TRBV11-2 and TRBJ2-1, with 10 nucleotides matching TRBD2. The CDR3 runs 16 residues. V was clipped by 2 bases and J by 10 bases; unmatched bases: 11. Germline-derived CDR1 and CDR2 are SGHAT and FQNNGV. The CDR3 DNA reads TGTGCCAGCAGCTTACAGCCGCTTAGCGGGGGGTTGGAGCAGTTCTTC. It specifies CASSLQPLSGGLEQFF.

The chain couples TRBV20-1 to TRBJ2-7; weak D call: TRBD2 (5 bases). The ends were cut back, 1 base at V and 3 bases at J, with 16 bases in the middle. The CDR3 runs to 15 residues. The germline V gene encodes CDR1 DFQATT and CDR2 SNEGSKA (reference sequence). The CDR3 nucleotides read TGCAGTGCTAGAGGTCCGGGGAACGGCCTCTACGAGCAGTACTTC. Protein product: CSARGPGNGLYEQYF.

This clonotype was counted only a few times. This sequence joins TRBV20-1 and TRBJ1-4; D is perhaps TRBD1 (5 bases). CDR1 and CDR2 from the germline V gene are DFQATT and SNEGSKA (reference sequence). V was trimmed by 3 bases and J by 3 bases, leaving 14 bases between them. The CDR3 runs 15 residues. For the CDR3, the DNA is TGCAGTGCTAGTCCTCATAGGGGTCCTAATGAAAAACTGTTTTTT. It yields the protein CSASPHRGPNEKLFF.

There are a few counts of this clonotype. V is TRBV28 and J is TRBJ2-6, with no clear D. Deletions cut 3 bases from V and 0 bases from J, with 6 bases between. Germline V gives CDR1 MDHEN, CDR2 SYDVKM. The CDR3 totals 15 residues. In nucleotides, the CDR3 is TGTGCCAGCAGTTTGTACAGCTCTGGGGCCAACGTCCTGACTTTC. Its protein product is CASSLYSSGANVLTF.

This clonotype was recorded at least ten times. V gene TRBV2 combines with J gene TRBJ2-3; D gene unclear. This CDR3 contains 10 residues. Trimming removed 9 bases at V and 10 bases at J, with 11 bases between. Germline V CDR1 and CDR2: SNHLY, FYNNEI. CDR3 nucleotide sequence: TGTGCCAGAGGGAATGAGGCGCAGTATTTT. The encoded protein is CARGNEAQYF.

The V and J genes are TRBV27 and TRBJ2-3; TRBD1 might be the D (5 bases). This CDR3 spans 13 amino acids. Germline V CDR1 and CDR2: MNHEY, SMNVEV (reference sequence). Deletions cut 1 base from V and 5 bases from J, with 7 bases between. This chain's CDR3 is CASSLYGQDTQYF. Here the CDR3 DNA reads TGTGCCAGCAGTTTATACGGACAAGATACGCAGTATTTT.

The V call is TRBV5-6, the J call TRBJ2-7; no clear D gene. The V end lost 2 bases, the J end lost 5 bases, and 11 bases lay between the germline ends. The CDR3 has 13 amino acids. Germline-derived CDR1 and CDR2 are SGHDT and YYEEEE. The CDR3 reads CASSFSRSDEQYV. Here the CDR3 DNA reads TGTGCCAGCAGCTTCAGCCGTTCCGACGAGCAGTACGTC.

This clonotype was observed at least ten times. The chain links TRBV2 to TRBJ2-1; D possibly corresponds to TRBD1 (6 bases). The CDR3 loop spans 12 amino acids. Germline V gives CDR1 SNHLY, CDR2 FYNNEI. The V end lost 5 bases, the J end lost 9 bases, and 11 bases lay between the germline ends. This chain's CDR3 is CASSLQGGEQFF. DNA for the CDR3: TGTGCCAGCAGTCTACAGGGCGGTGAGCAGTTCTTC.

This clonotype occurred many times. The chain is built from TRBV3-1 and TRBJ1-4; no clear D. CDR1 and CDR2 (germline): LGHDT, YNNKEL (reference sequence). V was shortened by 2 bases and J by 10 bases, with 8 bases between the two germline ends. The CDR3 is 12 amino acids. The CDR3 region is CASSQRGRKLFF. In nucleotides, the CDR3 is TGTGCCAGCAGCCAAAGAGGACGAAAACTGTTTTTT.

The chain's CDR3 is CASSLLLAGGYNEQFF. CDR3 coding DNA: TGTGCCAGCAGTTTGCTCCTAGCGGGGGGTTACAATGAGCAGTTCTTC. This chain connects TRBV28 to TRBJ2-1, with TRBD2 identical over 11 bases. This CDR3 comprises 16 residues. Trimming cost V 3 bases and J 4 bases; bases outside gene matches: 5. The germline gives CDR1 MDHEN, CDR2 SYDVKM.

This clonotype was seen a handful of times. This sequence joins TRBV20-1 and TRBJ1-2; D not certain. Per the germline V gene, CDR1 is DFQATT and CDR2 is SNEGSKA (reference sequence). CDR3 length: 16 amino acids. V lost 0 bases, J lost 3 bases, and 17 bases lay in between. CDR3 coding DNA: TGCAGTGCTAGAGATGGGAATAGGGCAAGGGACTATGGCTACACCTTC. It is translated as CSARDGNRARDYGYTF.

The sample holds a few counts of this clonotype. The CDR3 is CASLDREDYGYTF. The CDR3 nucleotides are TGTGCCAGCTTGGACAGAGAGGACTATGGCTACACCTTC. The genes are TRBV6-1 and TRBJ1-2; a possible D gene is TRBD1 (6 bases). Germline V gene data show CDR1 as MNHNS and CDR2 as SASEGT. V lost 8 bases and J 3 bases, leaving 13 bases between the germline ends. This CDR3 comprises 13 residues.

This chain joins TRBV4-1 and TRBJ2-1, with D perhaps TRBD2 (5 bases). Trimming removed 3 bases from V and 5 bases from J, with 17 bases in between. CDR1 and CDR2 from the germline V gene are MGHRA and YSYEKL. This CDR3 region has 16 residues. The CDR3 loop reads CASSQGDGEWDNEQFF. DNA for the CDR3: TGCGCCAGCAGCCAGGGAGATGGCGAGTGGGACAATGAGCAGTTCTTC.

This clonotype showed up many times. The chain couples TRBV20-1 to TRBJ2-7; the D is unclear. CDR1 is DFQATT, CDR2 SNEGSKA, per germline (reference sequence). V dropped 6 bases and J dropped 2 bases, with 14 bases sitting between them. This CDR3 region has 13 residues. The CDR3 loop is CSAATGRTYEQYF. The CDR3 DNA reads TGCAGTGCGGCGACCGGGCGGACCTACGAGCAGTACTTC.

V is TRBV20-1 and J is TRBJ1-5; 8 nucleotides agree with TRBD1. With 3 bases clipped from V and 3 bases from J, the junction kept 7 bases outside the gene matches. Looked up from germline, CDR1 is DFQATT and CDR2 is SNEGSKA (reference sequence). This CDR3 spans 15 amino acids. The CDR3 region has the DNA TGCAGTGCTAGCAATGACAGGGGACTCAATCAGCCCCAGCATTTT. Translating it yields CSASNDRGLNQPQHF.

This clonotype was seen ten or more times. This chain links TRBV12-3 or TRBV12-4 with TRBJ2-7; TRBD1 matches at 7 bases. The CDR3 has 14 amino acids. V gave up 3 bases and J gave up 4 bases; unmatched junction bases: 6. Here the CDR3 DNA reads TGTGCCAGCAGTTTGAGTAGGGGGCTGTACGAGCAGTACTTC. Translating gives CASSLSRGLYEQYF.

The chain carries TRBV4-3 and TRBJ2-2; the match to TRBD2 covers 9 bases. The CDR3 runs 19 residues. V dropped 3 bases and J dropped 2; count of bases not matched to a gene: 13. Germline V gene lookup returns CDR1 LGHNA and CDR2 YSLEER. CDR3 protein: CASSHIVGGLARNTGELFF. As DNA, the CDR3 is TGCGCCAGCAGCCATATCGTGGGAGGACTAGCGAGAAACACCGGGGAGCTGTTTTTT.

The V call is TRBV7-9, the J call TRBJ2-4; the D is unclear. CDR3 length: 17 residues. Germline CDR1 SEHNR, CDR2 FQNEAQ (reference sequence). V was clipped by 5 bases and J by 0 bases, with 17 bases between them. The CDR3 reads CASSRIPDDLAKNIQYF. The CDR3 DNA reads TGTGCCAGCAGCCGAATACCGGACGATTTAGCCAAAAACATTCAGTACTTC.

This clonotype was picked up a small number of times. The CDR3 is CASSPHRRGEQYV. The CDR3 region has the DNA TGTGCCAGCAGCCCGCACAGGAGGGGCGAGCAGTACGTC. The chain couples TRBV6-1 to TRBJ2-7, with TRBD2 as a possible D gene (6 bases). The CDR3 contains 13 residues. V shed 6 bases and J shed 6 bases, with 15 bases lying between them. Germline V gene lookup returns CDR1 MNHNS and CDR2 SASEGT.

The rearrangement uses TRBV4-1 and TRBJ1-5; 8 nucleotides line up with TRBD1. The CDR3 totals 17 residues. The junction had 9 bases not matched to a gene; V was cut back by 2 bases and J by 3 bases. The germline gives CDR1 MGHRA, CDR2 YSYEKL. CDR3 residues: CASSQPRAGGLNQPQHF. For the CDR3, the DNA is TGCGCCAGCAGCCAACCAAGGGCAGGGGGCCTCAATCAGCCCCAGCATTTT.

The CDR3 DNA reads as TGTGCCAGCAGCCCCCGGGACAGGGGAGGCGATGAGCAGTTCTTC. This encodes CASSPRDRGGDEQFF. The rearrangement uses TRBV7-6 and TRBJ2-1, with 10 bases matching TRBD1. Per the germline V gene, CDR1 is SGHVS and CDR2 is FNYEAQ. There are 15 residues in the CDR3. With V trimmed by 5 bases and J by 8 bases, 9 bases remained unmatched. The full variable domain, rest sourced from reference TRBV7-6 and TRBJ2-1, is GAGVSQSPRYKVTKRGQDVALRCDPISGHVSLYWYRQALGQGPEFLTYFNYEAQQDKSGLPNDRFSAERPEGSISTLTIQRTEQRDSAMYRCASSPRDRGGDEQFFGPGTRLTVL.

This clonotype was counted many times. The chain links TRBV20-1 to TRBJ2-3; D possibly corresponds to TRBD2 (5 bases). CDR1 and CDR2 (germline): DFQATT, SNEGSKA (reference sequence). Trimming removed 6 bases at V and 4 bases at J, with 11 bases between. The CDR3 sequence is 12 residues long. The CDR3 DNA is TGCAGTGCCCTAGTCGGGGCAGATACGCAGTATTTT. The encoded protein is CSALVGADTQYF.

The chain carries TRBV20-1 and TRBJ2-4; no clear D gene. Germline loops: CDR1 DFQATT, CDR2 SNEGSKA (reference sequence). The CDR3 is 15 amino acids. V was cut by 1 base and J by 0 bases, with 10 bases left in between. CDR3 loop: CSARAQFLAKNIQYF. The CDR3, as DNA: TGCAGTGCTAGAGCACAGTTTCTAGCCAAAAACATTCAGTACTTC.

The chain uses TRBV29-1 and TRBJ1-2; D call uncertain. CDR1 SQVTM and CDR2 ANQGSEA come from the germline V gene. CDR3 length: 14 amino acids. Trimming left V 3 bases short and J 2 bases short, with 13 bases between. CDR3 sequence (DNA): TGCAGCGTTGATGGGCAGTTTGACAACTATGGCTACACCTTC. Amino acids: CSVDGQFDNYGYTF. Full variable domain (outside the CDR3, taken from reference TRBV29-1 and TRBJ1-2): SAVISQKPSRDICQRGTSLTIQCQVDSQVTMMFWYRQQPGQSLTLIATANQGSEATYESGFVIDKFPISRPNLTFSTLTVSNMSPEDSSIYLCSVDGQFDNYGYTFGSGTRLTVV.

This clonotype was seen at least ten times. The CDR3 region has the DNA TGCAGCGTTCGAGGTCGACTATACACAGATACGCAGTATTTT. This sequence encodes CSVRGRLYTDTQYF. The J gene is TRBJ2-3, the V gene TRBV29-1, with a weak D call TRBD2 (5 bases). This CDR3 has 14 amino acids. Germline V lookup: CDR1 SQVTM, CDR2 ANQGSEA. V gave up 5 bases and J gave up 2 bases, with 14 bases separating them.